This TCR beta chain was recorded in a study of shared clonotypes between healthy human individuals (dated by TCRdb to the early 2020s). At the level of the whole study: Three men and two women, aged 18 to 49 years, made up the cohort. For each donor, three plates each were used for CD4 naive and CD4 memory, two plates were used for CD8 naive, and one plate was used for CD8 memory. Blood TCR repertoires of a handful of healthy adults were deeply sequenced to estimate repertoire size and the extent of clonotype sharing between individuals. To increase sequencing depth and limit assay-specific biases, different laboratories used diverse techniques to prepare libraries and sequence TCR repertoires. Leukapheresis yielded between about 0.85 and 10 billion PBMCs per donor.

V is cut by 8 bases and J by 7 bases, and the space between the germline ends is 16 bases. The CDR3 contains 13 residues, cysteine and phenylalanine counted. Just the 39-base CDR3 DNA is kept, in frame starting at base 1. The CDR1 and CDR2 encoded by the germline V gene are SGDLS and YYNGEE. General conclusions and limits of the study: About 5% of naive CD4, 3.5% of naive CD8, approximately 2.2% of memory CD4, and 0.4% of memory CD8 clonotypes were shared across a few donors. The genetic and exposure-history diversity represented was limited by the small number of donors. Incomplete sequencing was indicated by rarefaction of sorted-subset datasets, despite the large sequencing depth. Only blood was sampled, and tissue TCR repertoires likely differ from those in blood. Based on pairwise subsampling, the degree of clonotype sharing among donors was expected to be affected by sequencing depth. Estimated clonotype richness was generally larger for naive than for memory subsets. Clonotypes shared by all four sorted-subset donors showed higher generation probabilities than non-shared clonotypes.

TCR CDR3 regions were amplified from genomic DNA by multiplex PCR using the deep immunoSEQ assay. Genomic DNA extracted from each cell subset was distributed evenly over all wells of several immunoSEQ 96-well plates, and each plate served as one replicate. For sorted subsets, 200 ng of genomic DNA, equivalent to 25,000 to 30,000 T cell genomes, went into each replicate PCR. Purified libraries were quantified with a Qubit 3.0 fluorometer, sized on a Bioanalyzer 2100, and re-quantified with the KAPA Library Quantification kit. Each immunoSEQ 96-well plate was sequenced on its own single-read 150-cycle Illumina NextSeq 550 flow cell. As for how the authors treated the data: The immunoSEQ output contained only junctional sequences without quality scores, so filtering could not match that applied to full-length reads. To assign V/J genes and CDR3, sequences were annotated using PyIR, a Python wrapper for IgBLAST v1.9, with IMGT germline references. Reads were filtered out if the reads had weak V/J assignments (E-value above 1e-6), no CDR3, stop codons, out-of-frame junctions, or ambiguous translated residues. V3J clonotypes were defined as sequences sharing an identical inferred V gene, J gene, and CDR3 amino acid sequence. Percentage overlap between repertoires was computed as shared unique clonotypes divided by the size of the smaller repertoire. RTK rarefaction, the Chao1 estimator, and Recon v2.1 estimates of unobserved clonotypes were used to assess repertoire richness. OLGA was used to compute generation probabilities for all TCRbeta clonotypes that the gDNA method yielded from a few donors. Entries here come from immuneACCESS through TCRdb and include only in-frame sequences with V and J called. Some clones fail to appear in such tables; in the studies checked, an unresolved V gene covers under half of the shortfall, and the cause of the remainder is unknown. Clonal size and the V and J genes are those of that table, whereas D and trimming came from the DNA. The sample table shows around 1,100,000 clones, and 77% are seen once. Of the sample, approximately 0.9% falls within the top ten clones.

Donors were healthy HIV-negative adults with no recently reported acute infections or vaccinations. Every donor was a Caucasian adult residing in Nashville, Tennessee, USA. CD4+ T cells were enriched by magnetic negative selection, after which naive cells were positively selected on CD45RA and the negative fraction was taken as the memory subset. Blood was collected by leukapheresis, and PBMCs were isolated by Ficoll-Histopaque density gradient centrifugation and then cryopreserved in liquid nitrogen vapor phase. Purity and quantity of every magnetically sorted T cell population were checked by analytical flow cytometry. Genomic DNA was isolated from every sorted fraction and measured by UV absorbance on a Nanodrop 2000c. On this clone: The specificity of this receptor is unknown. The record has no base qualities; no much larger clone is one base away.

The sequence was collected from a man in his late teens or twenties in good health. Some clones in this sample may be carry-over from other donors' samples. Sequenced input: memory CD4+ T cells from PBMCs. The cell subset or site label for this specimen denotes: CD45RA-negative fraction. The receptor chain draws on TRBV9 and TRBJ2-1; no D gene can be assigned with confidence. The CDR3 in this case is CARDRAGRNEQFF. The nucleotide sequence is TGTGCCAGGGATCGGGCTGGACGAAATGAGCAGTTCTTC.